Described below is a single TCR beta chain sequence and its context. Based on its abundance in the sample, this clone is medium-sized (0.01 to 0.1%). Its binding antigen is unknown. Per-base qualities were not stored, and no clone one base away is much larger. The data were taken from a study of vaccination effects on CD4 cells after COVID-19 (dated by TCRdb to between 2021 and 2023). As for the study more broadly: In the ViraFEST assay, PBMC were stimulated with viral peptide pools, and TCR sequencing was then used to find antigen-specific CD4+ T cell clonotypes based on their expansion. Each participant received two doses of an mRNA SARS-CoV-2 vaccine, either BNT162b2 or mRNA-1273. Roughly 2 million PBMC per well were cultured in IMDM with about 5% human AB serum, 10 IU/ml IL-2 and gentamicin, plus 10 ug/ml peptides. In both COVID-19 convalescent patients and infection-naive vaccine recipients, the study compared SARS-CoV-2 spike-specific CD4+ TCR repertoires from before mRNA vaccination with those from after it. The full study included over 8 COVID-19 convalescent patients and a few SARS-CoV-2-naive healthy vaccine recipients. In the study, cultures from other donors were sequenced using the Oncomine TCR Beta short-read assay on an Illumina iSeq 100.

The CDR3, from cysteine to phenylalanine, totals 11 residues. This entry keeps only the CDR3 DNA: 33 bases, framed from base 1. The germline V gene gives CDR1 as MGHDK and CDR2 as SYGVNS. V drops 4 bases and J drops 5 bases, leaving 5 bases in between. Library generation was performed with the immunoSEQ multiplex PCR assay. DNA from the CD4+ T cells that had been cultured and isolated underwent TCR beta CDR3 sequencing. The published analysis was carried out like this. Non-productive TCR sequences were discarded, and reads were trimmed to the CDR3 region, with only CDR3s of 7 or more amino acids retained. Antigen-specific clonotypes were identified using the MANAFEST web app by comparison of expansion in peptide wells against reference cultures. For clones to be considered positive, expansion at FDR<0.05 versus reference and all other wells, an odds ratio above 5, and a frequency above 0.1% in two replicate wells were required. A clonotype was defined as cross-reactive if the clonotype was significantly expanded both in SARS-CoV-2 spike wells and in at least one common cold coronavirus spike condition. CDR3 similarity was assessed by Levenshtein distance using the stringdist R package, and unrooted trees were constructed with ape in R 3.6.1. The source is immuneACCESS, and TCRdb retained only in-frame sequences with V and J called. Part of the clones is not carried over; for the studies checked, unresolved V genes explain less than half of this, and the remainder is unexplained. V, J and clone size are taken as reported in that table, and D and trimming were inferred from the DNA itself. Recorded for this sample are roughly 50,000 clones; 67% of them occurred a single time. The ten largest clonotypes hold roughly 6% of the sample.

Study-wide conclusions, independent of this receptor: The study was limited by a small number of convalescent patients, and early post-infection timepoints were lacking. Among healthy vaccine recipients, nearly all vaccine-induced clones were SARS-CoV-2 mono-reactive, and just 1 of 255 was cross-reactive with common cold coronaviruses. At late post-vaccination timepoints, both infection-induced and vaccine-induced clones showed marked clonal contraction, consistent with waning T cell responses.

After 10 days of culture, CD4+ T cells were isolated with the EasySep CD4+ T cell isolation kit. Negative nucleocapsid antibody results before and after vaccination confirmed that the healthy vaccine recipients had no prior SARS-CoV-2 infection. Half of the culture medium was replaced with fresh IL-2-containing medium on days 3 and 7. Unless noted otherwise, every peptide stimulation condition was grown in triplicate wells. Using Ficoll-Paque Plus gradient centrifugation, PBMC were separated from whole blood and then either used fresh or cryopreserved at -140C. The QIAamp micro DNA kit was used to extract genomic DNA from the cultured CD4+ T cells.

The rearrangement combines TRBV25-1 with TRBJ1-2; the D gene assignment is ambiguous. The specimen comprised CD4+ T cells from PBMCs cultured without peptide, sampled before COVID-19 vaccination. This clonotype was obtained from a human donor who received a COVID-19 vaccine. The CDR3 sequence is CASSGGYGYTF. The nucleotides are TGTGCCAGCAGTGGGGGATATGGCTACACCTTC.